Listed below are T cell receptor beta chains from one sample, sequenced in a study of beta chain features in type 1 diabetes. Libraries were prepared by immunoSEQ multiplex PCR; TCRdb keeps only in-frame clonotypes and omits some of them. The sample lists 150,000 or so clones, about 44% occurring once. The sequencing input was Tregs from blood. These receptors were collected from a man aged 18 to 30 in good health. CDR3s include the opening cysteine and the closing phenylalanine or tryptophan. D genes are given only for firm matches. Size is omitted from some rows. Given values are once, few, many or a class for expanded clones.

clone size	D gene	V gene	J gene	CDR3 protein
NA	TRBD1	TRBV10-3	TRBJ2-1	CATCTGVVSNEQFF
NA	NA	TRBV28	TRBJ1-2	CASSLIDTNYGYTF
few	TRBD2	TRBV7-9	TRBJ2-5	CASRLGLAGWLETQYF
few	TRBD1	TRBV29-1	TRBJ1-4	CSVVPGTGSEKLFF
NA	NA	TRBV5-8	TRBJ2-3	CASGRLLADTQYF
few	TRBD1	TRBV19	TRBJ1-1	CASSIVAGGPNTEAFF
NA	TRBD1	TRBV7-2	TRBJ2-1	CASSRGQGSYNEQFF
few	NA	TRBV21-1	TRBJ2-4	CASPGTSGGRDIQYF
NA	TRBD2	TRBV28	TRBJ2-7	CASSSTRLAGNYEQYF
NA	NA	TRBV30	TRBJ2-2	CAWSLPTANTGELFF
few	TRBD2	TRBV7-3	TRBJ2-3	CASSSSSGSTDTQYF
few	TRBD1	TRBV28	TRBJ1-4	CASSLSGTEAEKLFF
NA	TRBD2	TRBV11-2	TRBJ2-7	CASSLLARSYEQYF
few	NA	TRBV7-9	TRBJ1-1	CASSLGQQSKEDTEAFF
NA	NA	TRBV18	TRBJ1-1	CASSPPFGGRPRGTEAFF
NA	TRBD1	TRBV28	TRBJ1-2	CASSSGGTNYGYTF
once	NA	TRBV30	TRBJ2-5	CAWSVAETQYF
NA	TRBD2	TRBV5-4	TRBJ2-1	CASSFASGWNNEQFF
NA	NA	TRBV11-2	TRBJ1-1	CASSFYRETEAFF
NA	TRBD2	TRBV15	TRBJ2-3	CATSRGLAGPDTQYF
NA	TRBD2	TRBV4-2	TRBJ2-7	CASSQFVPSGDITYEQYF
NA	NA	TRBV28	TRBJ2-1	CASSSNVLSYRFF
NA	NA	TRBV9	TRBJ2-3	CASSVVGGPDTQYF
few	TRBD2	TRBV9	TRBJ2-3	CASSVEGLAGESSTDTQYF
NA	TRBD1	TRBV5-4	TRBJ2-7	CASRRQGASSEQYF
NA	NA	TRBV7-2	TRBJ2-7	CASSLLAGEQYF
once	NA	TRBV6-6	TRBJ1-2	CASSYNFAVRGYTF
few	TRBD2	TRBV10-3	TRBJ2-7	CAISELGGGNSYEQYF
NA	NA	TRBV7-2	TRBJ1-2	CASSLLGGGGYTF
NA	NA	TRBV20-1	TRBJ2-7	CSASDTYEQYF
NA	NA	TRBV10-3	TRBJ1-2	CAISERQGGYGYTF
once	TRBD1	TRBV30	TRBJ2-3	CAWSAQGQGAADTQYF
few	NA	TRBV28	TRBJ2-6	CASSLGGANVLTF
NA	NA	TRBV6-1	TRBJ1-4	CASSPGLDRNEKLFF
NA	TRBD1	TRBV27	TRBJ2-2	CASSPRQGVDTGELFF
NA	TRBD2	TRBV7-3	TRBJ2-3	CASSLQAGFSTDTQYF
few	NA	TRBV19	TRBJ1-2	CASSIPQKRGGYTF
NA	NA	TRBV28	TRBJ1-4	CASSNAPAAEKLFF
NA	TRBD2	TRBV30	TRBJ2-1	CAWRLAGVGEQFF
NA	TRBD1	TRBV7-2	TRBJ2-2	CASSPWGQGARRELFF
NA	TRBD1	TRBV7-2	TRBJ2-7	CASSYDRAYEQYF
NA	NA	TRBV7-9	TRBJ1-2	CASSSTGQVYGYTF
few	NA	TRBV7-9	TRBJ1-4	CASSLEAGANEKLFF
NA	NA	TRBV28	TRBJ1-5	CASSLYRTLNQPQHF
few	NA	TRBV7-3	TRBJ2-3	CASSLVGGSDTQYF
NA	NA	TRBV6-1	TRBJ1-6	CANKGLNSPLHF
few	NA	TRBV28	TRBJ2-3	CASSSPGMADTQYF
NA	NA	TRBV4-1	TRBJ1-5	CASSQPTGSYSNQPQHF
few	NA	TRBV19	TRBJ1-3	CASSSVALPSSGNTIYF
NA	TRBD2	TRBV7-9	TRBJ2-1	CASSRAGGPNNEQFF
NA	NA	TRBV28	TRBJ2-1	CASSLGAERPYNEQFF
NA	NA	TRBV7-9	TRBJ1-2	CASSQLEGGYTF
once	TRBD2	TRBV11-2	TRBJ2-3	CASSHGLAGGTDTQYF